Here is one T cell receptor (beta chain) with its context. As yet, its antigen is unknown. These data are taken from a study of cytomegalovirus exposure and HLA in healthy donors. General study findings and limits: In a later analysis, an Asian-associated ancestry cluster reportedly showed fewer N-insertions than the roughly 700-donor mean. Analysis was performed later, and it showed HLA-associated TCR beta chains to be more clonally expanded than equally common others. Productive status was seen about 87% or about 30% of the time for most TCR beta V segments in an earlier analysis.

Germline CDR1 reads MNHEY; CDR2 reads SVGAGI. V lost 2 bases to trimming and J lost 10 bases; unmatched junction nucleotides: 8. This CDR3 is built from 15 residues. It was with 60 Vbeta and 13 Jbeta primers that the PCR ran. As handled by the study authors: Later work found 65 million to 90 million unique TCR beta chains, with 9.5 million to 11 million shared. The assay was immunoSEQ multiplex PCR, and TCRdb's table has in-frame clones only and misses some. The D gene and trimming were derived from the DNA, and the V and J assignments and clone size from that table. The table records under 200,000 clones, around 63% of them present only once.

The chain links TRBV6-5 to TRBJ1-4; TRBD1 matches 9 bases. This sequence was found in a woman aged 18-29 years in good health and CMV-seropositive. Material for sequencing was PBMCs. CDR3 amino acids: CASSYRGQGEGKLFF. The CDR3 DNA reads as TGTGCCAGCAGTTACCGGGGACAGGGAGAAGGAAAACTGTTTTTT.